Shown below are 24 T cell receptor beta chains from a single sample sequenced in a study of shared clonotypes between healthy human individuals. Assay: immunoSEQ multiplex PCR; the TCRdb copy retains only in-frame clones and omits some. Of 500,000 to 650,000 clones detected, roughly four fifths appear once; the ten largest clones hold 12%. Sequences were obtained from PBMCs. The origin of the receptors is a woman aged 40 to 50 in good health. Some clones in this sample may be carry-over from other donors' samples.

The chain joins TRBV21-1 to TRBJ2-7; no check of the table's D call, TRBD1, against the DNA was made. TRBV21-1 is described as a pseudogene. This CDR3 comprises 16 residues. For the CDR3, the DNA is TGTGCCAGCAGCGCTCGAGAGGGACATCGTTTGCACGAGCAGTACTTC. Amino acids: CASSAREGHRLHEQYF.

The V gene is TRBV5-6, the J gene TRBJ2-7, with D maybe TRBD2 (7 bases). V lost 3 bases, J lost 7 bases, and 20 bases lay in between. This CDR3 comprises 15 residues. Germline V gene sequence: CDR1 SGHDT, CDR2 YYEEEE. The CDR3: CASSSIERDMGEQYF. The CDR3 DNA follows: TGTGCCAGCAGCTCGATCGAGCGGGACATGGGAGAGCAGTACTTC.

The J gene is TRBJ2-7, the V gene TRBV19; 9 bases align to TRBD1. Germline trimming cut 6 bases from V and 4 bases from J; bases unmatched to any gene: 7. In germline, CDR1 is LNHDA, CDR2 SQIVND (reference sequence). The CDR3 has 14 residues. CDR3 DNA sequence: TGTGCCAGTAGCCGGAGGGACAGGGCATACGAGCAGTACTTC. It is translated as CASSRRDRAYEQYF. Based on the CDR3 plus reference TRBV19 and TRBJ2-7, the full variable domain is DGGITQSPKYLFRKEGQNVTLSCEQNLNHDAMYWYRQDPGQGLRLIYYSQIVNDFQKGDIAEGYSVSREKKESFPLTVTSAQKNPTAFYLCASSRRDRAYEQYFGPGTRLTVT.

This clone was detected only a few times. Since a much larger clone is just one base distant, this may be a read error. The chain uses TRBV6-4 and TRBJ2-2; the match to TRBD2 covers 14 bases. In germline, CDR1 is MRHNA, CDR2 SNTAGT. The CDR3 spans 16 residues. V trimming: 3 bases; J trimming: 7 bases; junction bases outside the gene matches: 4. In DNA form, the CDR3 reads TGTGCCAGCAGTGATGGGACTAGCGGGAGTCTCGGGGAGCTGTTTTTT. This gives the protein CASSDGTSGSLGELFF.

This chain's CDR3 is CASMGSDTEAFF. DNA for the CDR3: TGTGCCAGCATGGGGTCTGACACTGAAGCTTTCTTT. This rearrangement joins TRBV28 to TRBJ1-1, with unresolved D. V was shortened by 7 bases and J by 3 bases, with 9 bases between the two germline ends. CDR3 size: 12 residues. Germline lookup yields CDR1 MDHEN and CDR2 SYDVKM.

The genes are TRBV6-5 and TRBJ2-7, with a weak D call TRBD2 (5 bases). CDR1 MNHEY and CDR2 SVGAGI come from the germline V gene. The length of the CDR3 is 15 residues. The V and J ends lost 0 bases and 7 bases respectively, with 16 bases between them. The CDR3 loop is CASSYSGIGLREQYF. As DNA, the CDR3 is TGTGCCAGCAGTTACTCCGGGATAGGACTTAGGGAGCAGTACTTC.

This clone was seen only once. The CDR3 bases are TGTGCCCTCACGGGTATGGCGGACAGGGATGGAGCTGGAAACACCATATATTTT. As protein: CALTGMADRDGAGNTIYF. The V and J genes are TRBV7-9 and TRBJ1-3; 8 bases agree with TRBD1. Per germline, CDR1 SEHNR and CDR2 FQNEAQ (reference sequence). V trimming: 11 bases; J trimming: 2 bases; junction bases outside the gene matches: 20. This CDR3 comprises 18 residues.

The chain links TRBV7-2 to TRBJ2-7; TRBD2 agrees at 9 bases. Trimming took 3 bases from V and 4 from J; bases not matched to a gene: 7. The CDR3 contains 15 residues. Germline CDR1 reads SGHTA; CDR2 reads FQGNSA. The CDR3 nucleotides are TGTGCCAGCAGCTTCCAGACTAGCGGAGTTTACGAGCAGTACTTC. Its protein product is CASSFQTSGVYEQYF.

This clone was detected once. The sample carries other DNA sequences with the same CDR3. The chain couples TRBV5-4 to TRBJ2-5; TRBD1 matches at 9 bases. V was clipped by 4 bases and J by 5 bases; unmatched bases: 6. Germline values: CDR1 SGHNT, CDR2 YYREEE (reference sequence). This CDR3 has 14 amino acids. The CDR3 is CASSPQGAGETQYF. The CDR3 coding sequence is TGTGCCAGCAGCCCACAGGGGGCAGGGGAGACCCAGTACTTC. The variable domain in full, completed from reference TRBV5-4 and TRBJ2-5, reads ETGVTQSPTHLIKTRGQQVTLRCSSQSGHNTVSWYQQALGQGPQFIFQYYREEENGRGNFPPRFSGLQFPNYSSELNVNALELDDSALYLCASSPQGAGETQYFGPGTRLLVL.

Remarks on this clone: This sample also contains other DNA sequences that code for the same CDR3. V usage is TRBV10-3 and J usage is TRBJ2-1; perhaps TRBD2 as D (6 bases). Trimming pared 0 bases from V and 9 bases from J, leaving 9 bases between. From germline, CDR1 is ENHRY and CDR2 SYGVKD. CDR3 length equals 13 residues. The CDR3 protein is CAISESSGIEQFF. DNA for the CDR3: TGTGCCATCAGTGAGTCTAGCGGTATTGAGCAGTTCTTC.

V usage is TRBV29-1 and J usage is TRBJ2-2; 7 positions agree with TRBD1. V lost 7 bases, J lost 4 bases, and 18 bases stayed unmatched. There are 17 residues in the CDR3. Germline V CDR1 and CDR2: SQVTM, ANQGSEA. The CDR3 reads CSATSSLGQRLTGELFF. For the CDR3, the DNA is TGCAGCGCGACATCGAGTTTGGGACAGCGCCTCACCGGGGAGCTGTTTTTT.

With regard to this clone: This likely reflects a read error, since a far larger clone is one base away. Other DNA sequences in this specimen translate into the identical CDR3. The rearrangement links TRBV4-3 to TRBJ2-7, with 7 bases identical to TRBD2. The CDR3 contains 17 residues. V gave up 3 bases and J gave up 3 bases; unmatched junction bases: 14. Per germline, CDR1 LGHNA and CDR2 YSLEER. The CDR3, as DNA: TGCGCCAGCAGCCAGGGAGCGGGCAGCGGGGTCCGCTACGAGCAGTACTTC. It yields the protein CASSQGAGSGVRYEQYF.

This clone was counted once. This chain uses TRBV30 with TRBJ2-7; TRBD2 aligns across 7 bases. Germline trimming cut 4 bases from V and 0 bases from J; bases unmatched to any gene: 9. Germline CDR1 GTSNPN, CDR2 SVGIG (reference sequence). The CDR3 has 15 residues. The DNA of the CDR3 is TGTGCCTGGACCCGGGACTATAAGACCTCCTACGAGCAGTACTTC. Translated: CAWTRDYKTSYEQYF.

The rearrangement joins TRBV27 to TRBJ2-5, with D perhaps matching TRBD2 (5 bases). Trimming removed 3 bases at V and 13 bases at J, with 15 bases between. The CDR3 sequence is 12 residues long. Germline V gene sequence: CDR1 MNHEY, CDR2 SMNVEV (reference sequence). The CDR3 coding sequence is TGTGCCAGCAGTTTCGGGGTTTTATCAGGGTACTTC. Translation: CASSFGVLSGYF.

V gene TRBV11-2 combines with J gene TRBJ2-5; no firm D call. This CDR3 region has 15 residues. Trimming took off 1 base at V and 3 bases at J, with 12 bases between the two ends. The germline CDR1 and CDR2 sequences are SGHAT and FQNNGV. The CDR3 reads CASSLVGRTEETQYF. For the CDR3, the DNA is TGTGCCAGCAGCTTAGTAGGCAGGACGGAAGAGACCCAGTACTTC.

The chain uses TRBV6-5 and TRBJ2-1; D possibly corresponds to TRBD1 (5 bases). The CDR3 runs to 14 residues. Trimming removed 7 bases at V and 7 bases at J, with 17 bases between. Germline lookup yields CDR1 MNHEY and CDR2 SVGAGI. In DNA form, the CDR3 reads TGTGCCAGCAAGGGCAGGGCTTTTAGGAATGAGCAGTTCTTC. Its protein is CASKGRAFRNEQFF.

The V call is TRBV6-5, the J call TRBJ2-2, with D possibly being TRBD1 (5 bases). CDR3 length equals 13 residues. Trimming pared 7 bases from V and 1 base from J, leaving 7 bases between. Germline V gene sequence: CDR1 MNHEY, CDR2 SVGAGI. The CDR3 sequence: CASIDRNTGELFF. CDR3 sequence (DNA): TGTGCCAGCATCGACAGGAACACCGGGGAGCTGTTTTTT.

This clone was observed a handful of times. V is TRBV5-1 and J is TRBJ2-5; 7 nucleotides align to TRBD1. The CDR3 has 17 amino acids. The V gene's germline CDR1 is SGHRS and CDR2 YFSETQ. The V and J ends lost 0 bases and 1 base, in that order; junction bases with no gene match: 9. The CDR3 spells CASSLGAQGGSQETQYF. Written as DNA, the CDR3 is TGCGCCAGCAGCTTGGGTGCCCAAGGGGGCAGCCAAGAGACCCAGTACTTC.

This clone is a singleton in its sample. The rearrangement links TRBV10-3 to TRBJ2-3; D is undetermined. The CDR3 consists of 13 residues. V was shortened by 6 bases and J by 0 bases, with 7 bases between the two germline ends. The germline V gene encodes CDR1 ENHRY and CDR2 SYGVKD. The CDR3 DNA reads as TGTGCCATCAGCCTGACTAGCACAGATACGCAGTATTTT. Translating gives CAISLTSTDTQYF.

The chain employs TRBV5-4 and TRBJ2-1, with 13 bases that match TRBD2. There are 19 residues in the CDR3. V lost 0 bases, J lost 0 bases, and 6 bases stayed unmatched. Germline lookup yields CDR1 SGHNT and CDR2 YYREEE (reference sequence). CDR3 amino acids: CASSLEVRTSGSSYNEQFF. DNA for the CDR3: TGTGCCAGCAGCTTGGAAGTAAGGACTAGCGGGAGCTCCTACAATGAGCAGTTCTTC.

This sequence joins TRBV28 and TRBJ2-7, with no clear D. Germline V gene sequence: CDR1 MDHEN, CDR2 SYDVKM. The CDR3 covers 11 residues. The germline V and J ends were trimmed by 7 bases and 3 bases, with 7 bases remaining between them. CDR3 bases: TGTGCCAGCAATTCAGGCTACGAGCAGTACTTC. It codes for CASNSGYEQYF.

This sequence joins TRBV21-1 and TRBJ2-1; TRBD1 was called by the table and not checked on the DNA. TRBV21-1 is shown as a pseudogene. This CDR3 is built from 18 residues. This CDR3 is CASSRSRGQATPANEQFF. DNA for the CDR3: TGTGCCAGCAGCCGGTCCCGGGGACAGGCCACCCCGGCGAATGAGCAGTTCTTC.

This clone was seen a few times. The rearrangement joins TRBV28 to TRBJ2-7, with D possibly matching TRBD2 (6 bases). V was cut by 5 bases and J by 4 bases, with 15 bases left in between. Germline CDR1 reads MDHEN; CDR2 reads SYDVKM. CDR3 length equals 14 residues. CDR3 DNA sequence: TGTGCCAGCAGTCCTTCCGGGGGTTTTTACGAGCAGTACTTC. It encodes CASSPSGGFYEQYF.

The count of this clone is one. The rearrangement uses TRBV28 and TRBJ1-1, with D hard to call. The germline V and J ends were trimmed by 6 bases and 1 base, with 24 bases remaining between them. Germline values: CDR1 MDHEN, CDR2 SYDVKM. The CDR3 extends over 18 amino acids. In nucleotides, the CDR3 is TGTGCCAGCAGCGTCCCCCTCCCCCGGACGGCTAGGAACACTGAAGCTTTCTTT. This sequence encodes CASSVPLPRTARNTEAFF.